The TCR beta chain described here comes from a study of shared clonotypes between healthy human individuals. Background on the study: Donors had three CD4 naive, three CD4 memory, two CD8 naive and one CD8 memory plate apiece. Regarding the study as a whole: Exclusively blood specimens were collected; tissue repertoires likely differ.

Germline values: CDR1 GTSNPN, CDR2 SVGIG (reference sequence). Trimming removed 3 bases from V and 3 bases from J, with 18 bases in between. CDR3 length equals 15 residues. There were only Caucasian adults among the donors, and all lived in Nashville, Tennessee. Some clones are missing from TCRdb's copy, which holds only in-frame ones; the method was immunoSEQ multiplex PCR. Of 2 million to 2.5 million clones listed, 90% to 96% are singletons. In this sample, this clone turned up once. Its target is unknown. The clonotype comes from a man younger than 35 in good health. The specimen was naive CD4+ T cells sorted from blood. The subset: CD45RA+ positively selected. V usage is TRBV30 and J usage is TRBJ2-7, with D tentatively TRBD2 (7 bases). The CDR3 DNA reads TGTGCCTGGAGCCGCCGGGGGGCTAGGGTCTACGAGCAGTACTTC. Residues: CAWSRRGARVYEQYF.